These T cell receptor beta chains were read from a single sample in a study of T-cell reconstitution after alpha-beta-depleted transplantation in children. From the PCR reads, TCRdb called clonotypes with MiXCR, one entry per CDR3 protein. The profile shows under 300,000 distinct CDR3 sequences, 11% of them singletons. This specimen consisted of peripheral blood, obtained 180 days after TCRalphabeta/CD19-depleted stem cell transplant. Every receptor here comes from a male patient between 2 and 10 years old who had a stem cell transplant for chronic granulomatous disease, so the T cells may come from the graft donor. The CDR3 runs from the conserved cysteine through the conserved F or W. The D gene is left open where the match is weak. Clone size is stated in some rows and not others, as once, few, many or a class when expanded.

TRBJ2-2,few,TRBV5-5,-,TGTGCCAGCAGCCCGGGCGTTCGCGGGGCAAGCACCGGGGAGCTGTTTTTT,CASSPGVRGASTGELFF
TRBJ2-7,many,TRBV5-6,-,TGTGCCAGCACCTGGGGTGGAGTAGTTAACGAGCAGTACTTC,CASTWGGVVNEQYF
TRBJ2-1,many,TRBV5-1,TRBD2,TGCGCCAGCAGCTCTACTAGCGGTAGCTCCTACAATGAGCAGTTCTTC,CASSSTSGSSYNEQFF
TRBJ2-3,many,TRBV6-2/TRBV6-3,-,TGTGCCAGCAGTTACCCCGATACGCAGTATTTT,CASSYPDTQYF
TRBJ2-7,many,TRBV12-3/TRBV12-4,TRBD1,TGTGCCAGCAGTCAGGACAGGGGAGGGTTCTACGAGCAGTACTTC,CASSQDRGGFYEQYF
TRBJ2-2,few,TRBV6-5,TRBD1,TGTGCCAGCAGAAGGGACAGGGGCTACACCGGGGAGCTTTTTTTT,CASRRDRGYTGELFF
TRBJ2-2,many,TRBV27,-,TGTGCCAGCCACCGCAGGGCCATCGCGAACACCGGGGAGCTGTTTTTT,CASHRRAIANTGELFF
TRBJ2-1,many,TRBV7-2,-,TGTGCCAGCAGCTCTGAGACTAGTCTGGTGCAGTTCTTC,CASSSETSLVQFF
TRBJ2-1,many,TRBV12-3/TRBV12-4,TRBD2,TGTGCCAGCAACCGGCTAGCGGGGGGCCGGTACAATGAGCAGTTCTTC,CASNRLAGGRYNEQFF
TRBJ2-5,many,TRBV20-1,-,TGCAGTGCCCCGGAGTTGTACCAAGAGACCCAGTACTTC,CSAPELYQETQYF
TRBJ2-7,many,TRBV12-3/TRBV12-4,TRBD1,TGTGCCAGCAGTGACAGGGCCGAGCAGTACTTC,CASSDRAEQYF
TRBJ2-1,many,TRBV5-1,TRBD1,TGCGCCAGCAGCTTGTCAGGGGGCAGGGACAATGAGCAGTTCTTC,CASSLSGGRDNEQFF
TRBJ1-3,-,TRBV7-2,-,TGTGCCAGCAGCTTAGCGAGCAAGAGCTCAGGAAACACCATATATTTT,CASSLASKSSGNTIYF
TRBJ1-5,many,TRBV12-3/TRBV12-4,TRBD1,TGTGCCAGCAGTTCACAGGGACAGAGCAATCAGCCCCAGCATTTT,CASSSQGQSNQPQHF
TRBJ2-7,-,TRBV12-3/TRBV12-4,-,TGTGCCAGCAGTTGGGCTAGTCCCTACGAGCAGTACTTC,CASSWASPYEQYF